A single sample is the source of the 26 T cell receptor beta chains below, sequenced in a study of T-cell reconstitution after alpha-beta-depleted transplantation in children. Unique molecular identifiers were incorporated when the TCRbeta library was constructed. TCRdb reprocessed the PCR reads via MiXCR and lists one record per CDR3 protein. The table lists around 670,000 distinct CDR3 sequences, around 13% of them singletons, with 0.79% in the top ten. Sequenced material: PBMCs, taken before TCRalphabeta/CD19-depleted stem cell transplant. All receptors come from a girl between 2 and 10 years old with congenital amegakaryocytic thrombocytopenia, due to receive a stem cell transplant.

The sample holds a few counts of this clonotype. The V and J genes are TRBV12-3 or TRBV12-4 and TRBJ2-1; tentative D call: TRBD2 (5 bases). Deletions cut 6 bases from V and 8 bases from J, with 23 bases between. The length of the CDR3 is 16 residues. This chain's CDR3 is CASRHPEAVVVDEQFF. The DNA of the CDR3 is TGTGCCAGCAGGCACCCGGAAGCGGTAGTTGTCGATGAGCAGTTCTTC.

CDR3 coding DNA: TGCGCCAGCAGCCCACGGGGGTCCACTGAAGCTTTCTTT. Residues: CASSPRGSTEAFF. The chain couples TRBV5-1 to TRBJ1-1, with a possible D match to TRBD1 (5 bases). The germline V gene encodes CDR1 SGHRS and CDR2 YFSETQ. There are 13 residues in the CDR3. The V end lost 4 bases, the J end lost 4 bases, and 11 bases lay between the germline ends. Looking up the rest from reference TRBV5-1 and TRBJ1-1 gives the full variable domain: KAGVTQTPRYLIKTRGQQVTLSCSPISGHRSVSWYQQTPGQGLQFLFEYFSETQRNKGNFPGRFSGRQFSNSRSEMNVSTLELGDSALYLCASSPRGSTEAFFGQGTRLTVV.

This clonotype was recorded at least ten times. The V gene is TRBV20-1, the J gene TRBJ2-2; 11 nucleotides align to TRBD2. Germline assignment: CDR1 DFQATT and CDR2 SNEGSKA (reference sequence). V was pared by 5 bases and J by 5 bases, with 7 bases of the junction left unmatched. The CDR3 covers 15 residues. The CDR3 region has the DNA TGCAGTGCTCTCGGGACTAGCGGACCAACCGGGGAGCTGTTTTTT. Translation gives CSALGTSGPTGELFF.

This clonotype was detected many times. The rearrangement uses TRBV29-1 and TRBJ2-5; a possible D gene is TRBD2 (5 bases). CDR3 length: 13 residues. V lost 2 bases and J 5 bases, leaving 12 bases between the germline ends. Germline CDR1 SQVTM, CDR2 ANQGSEA. CDR3 coding DNA: TGCAGCGTTGAATGGGCGGGCCAGGAGACCCAGTACTTC. Translating gives CSVEWAGQETQYF.

Many counts were recorded for this clonotype. V usage is TRBV5-1 and J usage is TRBJ2-2; tentative D call: TRBD1 (6 bases). In germline, CDR1 is SGHRS, CDR2 YFSETQ. The CDR3 has 15 residues. The V gene lost 4 bases and the J gene lost 6 bases, with 16 bases spanning the gap. The CDR3 DNA sequence: TGCGCCAGCAGCCGTAGACAGGCCGTACCCGGGGAGCTGTTTTTT. It encodes CASSRRQAVPGELFF.

Only a few counts were recorded for this clonotype. The rearrangement uses TRBV20-1 and TRBJ1-6; D is unresolved. The CDR3 consists of 18 residues. Trimming removed 5 bases from V and 9 bases from J, with 29 bases in between. Looked up from germline, CDR1 is DFQATT and CDR2 is SNEGSKA (reference sequence). Here the CDR3 reads CSAQAEGGVFRLGSPLHF. In DNA, the CDR3 is TGCAGTGCTCAAGCTGAAGGCGGGGTATTCCGCCTAGGTTCACCCCTCCACTTT.

This clonotype has ten or more counts. The genes are TRBV5-1 and TRBJ2-3, with D maybe TRBD1 (5 bases). This CDR3 has 15 residues. In germline, CDR1 is SGHRS, CDR2 YFSETQ. V shed 1 base and J shed 0 bases, with 9 bases lying between them. CDR3 in amino acids: CASSLQGSSTDTQYF. The CDR3, as DNA: TGCGCCAGCAGCTTGCAGGGTTCGAGCACAGATACGCAGTATTTT. The variable domain in full, completed from reference TRBV5-1 and TRBJ2-3, reads KAGVTQTPRYLIKTRGQQVTLSCSPISGHRSVSWYQQTPGQGLQFLFEYFSETQRNKGNFPGRFSGRQFSNSRSEMNVSTLELGDSALYLCASSLQGSSTDTQYFGPGTRLTVL.

This clonotype has only a few counts. This chain connects TRBV5-1 to TRBJ2-3; TRBD2 is a possible D gene (5 bases). With 0 bases removed from V and 0 bases from J, the gap between germline ends came to 11 bases. The CDR3 is 16 amino acids. Germline V gives CDR1 SGHRS, CDR2 YFSETQ. The CDR3, as DNA: TGCGCCAGCAGCTTGGTCGCTAGCCAAAGCACAGATACGCAGTATTTT. Amino acids: CASSLVASQSTDTQYF.

This clonotype has at least ten counts. The V and J genes are TRBV11-2 and TRBJ1-6; D uncertain. The V gene lost 1 base and the J gene lost 8 bases, with 6 bases spanning the gap. Per germline, CDR1 SGHAT and CDR2 FQNNGV. There are 13 residues in the CDR3. In nucleotides, the CDR3 is TGTGCCAGCAGCTTAGTCACCCATTCACCCCTCCACTTT. Its protein product is CASSLVTHSPLHF.

This clonotype was observed a few times. The V gene is TRBV12-3 or TRBV12-4, the J gene TRBJ1-2, with a possible D match to TRBD1 (5 bases). The V and J ends lost 1 base and 6 bases respectively, with 9 bases between them. The CDR3 runs to 13 residues. The CDR3 reads CASSLVRVDGYTF. CDR3 bases: TGTGCCAGCAGTTTAGTCAGGGTTGATGGCTACACCTTC.

This clonotype has just a few counts. The chain is built from TRBV29-1 and TRBJ1-1; TRBD1 aligns across 8 bases. There are 12 residues in the CDR3. V lost 7 bases and J lost 7; bases outside the gene matches: 8. Per the germline V gene, CDR1 is SQVTM and CDR2 is ANQGSEA. DNA of the CDR3: TGCAGCGCTAGACAGGGGTGGGTTGAAGCTTTCTTT. As protein: CSARQGWVEAFF.

This clonotype was observed at least ten times. The V and J genes are TRBV29-1 and TRBJ2-2; 8 bases line up with TRBD1. Germline lookup yields CDR1 SQVTM and CDR2 ANQGSEA. The trim removed 5 bases at V and 0 bases at J, leaving 2 bases unmatched. The CDR3 spans 14 residues. CDR3 DNA: TGCAGCGTTCTGACAGGGGCGAACACCGGGGAGCTGTTTTTT. It codes for CSVLTGANTGELFF.

This clonotype has just a few counts. This chain uses TRBV7-9 with TRBJ2-6; D ambiguous. The CDR3 length is 14 residues. Germline CDR1 and CDR2: SEHNR and FQNEAQ (reference sequence). Trimming pared 9 bases from V and 1 base from J, leaving 10 bases between. DNA for the CDR3: TGTGCCAGTAATCAGGAGTCTGGGGCCAACGTCCTGACTTTC. Amino acids: CASNQESGANVLTF.

This clonotype has ten or more counts. The chain is built from TRBV27 and TRBJ2-7; D tentatively reads TRBD1 or TRBD2 (6 bases each). V shed 3 bases and J shed 5 bases, with 14 bases lying between them. The germline gives CDR1 MNHEY, CDR2 SMNVEV (reference sequence). The CDR3 is 14 residues long. The CDR3, as DNA: TGTGCCAGCAGTTTCATAGGGGGGAACGACGAGCAGTACTTC. Translating it yields CASSFIGGNDEQYF.

This clonotype was counted at least ten times. V usage is TRBV3-1 and J usage is TRBJ1-1; D call uncertain. Between the trimmed V and J ends, which lost 4 bases and 7 bases, there was a span of 10 bases. Germline CDR1 reads LGHDT; CDR2 reads YNNKEL (reference sequence). The CDR3 has 12 residues. The CDR3 coding sequence is TGTGCCAGCAGCCCTTCTGGGGTTGAAGCTTTCTTT. It codes for CASSPSGVEAFF.

The table lists this clonotype with many counts. J is TRBJ2-1 and V is TRBV20-1; 7 positions agree with TRBD1. CDR3 length: 13 residues. With V trimmed by 6 bases and J by 6 bases, 8 bases remained unmatched. In germline, CDR1 is DFQATT, CDR2 SNEGSKA (reference sequence). As DNA, the CDR3 is TGCAGTGCCGGGCAGGGGGTCCGCAATGAGCAGTTCTTC. This gives the protein CSAGQGVRNEQFF.

The chain joins TRBV15 to TRBJ2-7; 10 nucleotides line up with TRBD2. The V segment lost 2 bases and the J segment 3 bases; nucleotides outside the gene matches: 1. Germline loops: CDR1 LNHNV, CDR2 YYDKDF (reference sequence). The length of the CDR3 is 14 residues. The CDR3 reads CATSRLAGDYEQYF. CDR3 nucleotide sequence: TGTGCCACCAGCAGACTAGCGGGAGACTACGAGCAGTACTTC.

This clonotype has a handful of counts. V gene TRBV11-2 combines with J gene TRBJ2-1; 7 bases line up with TRBD1. In germline, CDR1 is SGHAT, CDR2 FQNNGV. Trimming cost V 1 base and J 7 bases; bases outside gene matches: 10. This CDR3 is built from 16 residues. This CDR3 reads CASSLVPTGTSNEQFF. In DNA form, the CDR3 reads TGTGCCAGCAGCTTAGTTCCGACAGGGACCTCGAATGAGCAGTTCTTC.

Turning to this clonotype: A much bigger clone sits one base away, suggesting this may be a read error. V is TRBV7-8 and J is TRBJ2-1; D assignment may be TRBD1 or TRBD2 (6 bases each). This CDR3 region has 15 residues. Germline values: CDR1 SGHVS, CDR2 FQNEAQ. Between the trimmed V and J ends, which lost 5 bases and 8 bases, there was a span of 19 bases. CDR3 nucleotides: TGTGCCAGCAGCACGTTAGCTGGGGGGCGGGATGAGCAGTTCTTC. This sequence encodes CASSTLAGGRDEQFF.

The chain has TRBV5-1 and TRBJ1-2; D gene ambiguous. Germline V gene sequence: CDR1 SGHRS, CDR2 YFSETQ. CDR3 length equals 12 residues. Trimming cost V 0 bases and J 8 bases, with 8 bases left between them. The CDR3, as DNA: TGCGCCAGCAGCTTGGTAGGGTTCGGCTACACCTTC. Its protein product is CASSLVGFGYTF.

This clonotype was counted at least ten times. The gene calls are TRBV27 and TRBJ2-5; no firm D call. This CDR3 comprises 13 residues. V gave up 5 bases and J gave up 0 bases, with 7 bases separating them. The germline gives CDR1 MNHEY, CDR2 SMNVEV (reference sequence). The CDR3 spells CASSNEYQETQYF. CDR3 nucleotides: TGTGCCAGCAGTAACGAGTACCAAGAGACCCAGTACTTC.

The sample holds many counts of this clonotype. This rearrangement joins TRBV15 to TRBJ1-6; D is perhaps TRBD1 (5 bases). V shed 0 bases and J shed 9 bases, with 21 bases lying between them. The CDR3 covers 18 residues. Germline values: CDR1 LNHNV, CDR2 YYDKDF (reference sequence). CDR3 amino acids: CATSRDRVGTGGTSPLHF. The CDR3, as DNA: TGTGCCACCAGCAGAGATCGGGTCGGGACGGGGGGTACTTCACCCCTCCACTTT.

Many counts were recorded for this clonotype. This chain uses TRBV20-1 with TRBJ1-5, with TRBD1 matching over 7 bases. CDR1 DFQATT and CDR2 SNEGSKA come from the germline V gene (reference sequence). The V and J ends lost 3 bases and 6 bases, in that order; junction bases with no gene match: 11. The CDR3 has 15 residues. CDR3 in amino acids: CSARKRQGESQPQHF. The CDR3 DNA sequence: TGCAGTGCTAGGAAGAGACAGGGAGAGAGTCAGCCCCAGCATTTT.

This clonotype has ten or more counts. The chain links TRBV29-1 to TRBJ1-6, with 8 bases that match TRBD1. The CDR3 covers 13 residues. The V gene's germline CDR1 is SQVTM and CDR2 ANQGSEA. The J segment lost 9 bases and the V segment lost 7 bases, leaving 8 bases of the junction unmatched. The CDR3 sequence is CSALTGEGSPLHF. The CDR3 DNA sequence: TGCAGCGCCTTGACAGGGGAGGGTTCACCCCTCCACTTT.

This clonotype was counted between two and nine times. The CDR3 sequence is CASSYSSGSHETQYF. CDR3 sequence (DNA): TGTGCCAGCAGTTACTCGAGCGGGAGCCACGAGACCCAGTACTTC. V is TRBV6-5 and J is TRBJ2-5, with 8 positions matching TRBD2. Losses at the gene ends were 0 bases for V and 5 bases for J; bases not matched to a gene: 5. This CDR3 has 15 amino acids. The V gene's germline CDR1 is MNHEY and CDR2 SVGAGI.

This clonotype was picked up many times. The rearrangement links TRBV12-3 or TRBV12-4 to TRBJ1-5; weak D call: TRBD1 (6 bases). CDR3 length equals 15 residues. V was clipped by 4 bases and J by 3 bases, with 13 bases between them. The CDR3 protein is CASSYSGTPNQPQHF. In nucleotides, the CDR3 is TGTGCCAGCAGTTACTCCGGGACACCCAATCAGCCCCAGCATTTT.